The rows below give T cell receptor beta chains drawn from one sample of a study of blood T cell repertoires in COVID-19. Only in-frame clones appear in the TCRdb table, and some are missing; sequencing was by immunoSEQ multiplex PCR. The table shows 80,000 to 100,000 clones, with 70% to 90% occurring only once. Sequencing was carried out using peripheral blood. The receptors derive from a woman aged 55-75 years in a cohort sampled during active or convalescent COVID-19. Both conserved end residues are part of each CDR3. Fields, in order: J gene, clone size, V gene, D gene, CDR3 DNA, CDR3 protein. A D gene is named only where the DNA matches it firmly. Clone size is given for some rows only: seen once, a few or many times, or a class if the clone is expanded.

TRBJ2-3 once TRBV7-9 NA TGTGCCAGCACCCTAGGAGGGGGCCGCCCGGGGGATACGCAGTATTTT CASTLGGGRPGDTQYF
TRBJ1-2 NA TRBV28 NA TGTGCCAGCAGTTTATATTTAACAGGGTCTAAGATCTATGGCTACACCTTC CASSLYLTGSKIYGYTF
TRBJ2-2 NA TRBV6-5 TRBD1 TGTGCCAGCACCCCGAGCACAGGGGGGACCGGGGAGCTGTTTTTT CASTPSTGGTGELFF
TRBJ2-7 NA TRBV5-4 NA TGTGCCAGCAGTTCCACCTACGAGCAGTACTTC CASSSTYEQYF
TRBJ2-1 NA TRBV12-3/TRBV12-4 TRBD2 TGTGCCAGCAGTTCCACTAGCGGGGATGAGCAGTTCTTC CASSSTSGDEQFF
TRBJ2-1 NA TRBV7-8 TRBD2 TGTGCCAGCAGCTTAATCCTGGTTGCGGGGGGGTCCTACAATGAGCAGTTCTTC CASSLILVAGGSYNEQFF
TRBJ2-3 NA TRBV7-9 NA TGTGCCAGCAGCTTCTTAGGGGCGGATACGCAGTATTTT CASSFLGADTQYF
TRBJ2-5 NA TRBV3-1/TRBV3-2 TRBD1 TGTGCCAGCAGCCAAGTGGGACAGGGGGTGGGGGAGACCCAGTACTTC CASSQVGQGVGETQYF
TRBJ1-1 few TRBV1 NA NA CTWGQGSVRDTEAFF
TRBJ1-4 NA TRBV24-1 NA TGTGCCACCAGTGATGGTCAGGGGTGGGAGGAAAAACTGTTTTTT CATSDGQGWEEKLFF
TRBJ2-2 NA TRBV9 NA TGTGCCAGCAGCGTAGAAGCAACCGGGGAGCTGTTTTTT CASSVEATGELFF
TRBJ1-5 NA TRBV25-1 TRBD1 TGTGCCAGCAGTCCTGACAGGGGGCAAAAGAGCAATCAGCCCCAGCATTTT CASSPDRGQKSNQPQHF
TRBJ1-4 NA TRBV29-1 TRBD1 TGCAGCGTTGGACAGGGGGTCACAACTAATGAAAAACTGTTTTTT CSVGQGVTTNEKLFF
TRBJ1-3 NA TRBV4-2 NA TGTGCCAGCAGCCGTGGGGCTTTACAGGGCTCTGGAAACACCATATATTTT CASSRGALQGSGNTIYF
TRBJ2-7 NA TRBV2 NA TGTGCCAGCAGTGAAGTGGGGGGGGCCTCCGAGCAGTACTTC CASSEVGGASEQYF
TRBJ2-5 NA TRBV6-5 NA TGTGCCAGCAGTTACTCGAAGTCTGGAGGGTCGGAGACCCAGTACTTC CASSYSKSGGSETQYF
TRBJ1-6 NA TRBV3-1/TRBV3-2 NA TGTGCCAGCAGCGGGAACACAGGGTTCGGTTCACCCCTCCACTTT CASSGNTGFGSPLHF
TRBJ1-2 NA TRBV18 NA TGTGCCAGCTCACCCGGGACACTCGGGGCCTATGGCTACACCTTC CASSPGTLGAYGYTF
TRBJ1-2 NA TRBV5-4 NA TGTGCCAGCAGCGGCGGCAGCGGCTACACCTTC CASSGGSGYTF
TRBJ1-4 NA TRBV28 NA TGTGCCAGCAGAGGCGGATCAGTCGGTGAAAAACTGTTTTTT CASRGGSVGEKLFF
TRBJ2-7 NA TRBV21-1 NA TGTGCCAGCAGCATACTGAGTAGGGGGCACTGGTGGTACGAGCAGTACTTC CASSILSRGHWWYEQYF
TRBJ1-1 NA TRBV11-1 NA TGTGCCAGCAGCGGAGGGACGGGCGCTGAAGCTTTCTTT CASSGGTGAEAFF
TRBJ2-5 NA TRBV3-1/TRBV3-2 NA TGTGCCAGCAGCCAGATGGTGGCGGGGCAAGAGACCCAGTACTTC CASSQMVAGQETQYF
TRBJ1-2 NA TRBV7-9 NA TGTGCCAGCAGCTTAGGGATGACAGCGGGTGGCTACACCTTC CASSLGMTAGGYTF
TRBJ1-1 NA TRBV28 NA TGTGCCAGCAGTACGAGCACTGAAGCTTTCTTT CASSTSTEAFF
TRBJ1-2 NA TRBV5-6 TRBD1 TGTGCCAGCAGCTTGAGAGGGACAGGATCGAACTATGGCTACACCTTC CASSLRGTGSNYGYTF
TRBJ1-2 NA TRBV6-6 NA TGTGCCAGCAGTTACCGTAATGGCTACACCTTC CASSYRNGYTF
TRBJ2-7 few TRBV10-1 NA TGCGCCAGCAGTCCTTTTGGGGGCTCCGAGCAGTACTTC CASSPFGGSEQYF
TRBJ2-7 NA TRBV4-1 NA TGCGCCAGCAGCCAAGAACCTAACTACGAGCAGTACTTC CASSQEPNYEQYF
TRBJ1-5 once TRBV4-1 TRBD1 TGCGCCAGCAGCCAAGTTCTCCACACTGGACAGGGCAATCATCAGCCCCAGCATTTT CASSQVLHTGQGNHQPQHF
TRBJ2-2 NA TRBV19 NA TGTGCCAGTAGTATAGATCTACAGGGAACCGGGGAGCTGTTTTTT CASSIDLQGTGELFF
TRBJ2-2 NA TRBV9 TRBD1 TGTGCCAGCAGCGCCCGGACAGGGGGTAGCGGCACCGGGGAGCTGTTTTTT CASSARTGGSGTGELFF
TRBJ2-3 NA TRBV24-1 NA TGTGCCACCAGTGGGTGGGCCCGGGATACGCAGTATTTT CATSGWARDTQYF
TRBJ1-2 few TRBV28 TRBD1 TGTGCCAGCAGTTTTTTCCACAGGACAGGGAACTATGGCTACACCTTC CASSFFHRTGNYGYTF
TRBJ2-2 NA TRBV5-1 TRBD2 TGCGCCAGCAGCTTGGCCGGGCTAGCGGCCAACACCGGGGAGCTGTTTTTT CASSLAGLAANTGELFF
TRBJ2-2 NA TRBV27 TRBD1 TGTGCCAGCAGTTTAGCGACAGGGGCGGCCGGGGAGCTGTTTTTT CASSLATGAAGELFF
TRBJ1-4 NA TRBV19 TRBD1 TGTGCCAGTACGCAGGGGGCGATAAATCGTGAAAAACTGTTTTTT CASTQGAINREKLFF
TRBJ2-1 NA TRBV2 NA TGTGCCAGCAGTGATGGAATAGTTCCGGGTGAGCAGTTCTTC CASSDGIVPGEQFF
TRBJ1-3 NA TRBV7-6 NA TGTGCCAGCAGCCCCGGACAGAACCCTGGAAACACCATATATTTT CASSPGQNPGNTIYF
TRBJ2-3 NA TRBV12-3/TRBV12-4 NA TGTGCCAGCCGAGACAGACATACGCAGTATTTT CASRDRHTQYF
TRBJ2-2 few TRBV27 TRBD1 TGTGCCAGCAGCATGGACAGGGGTGCCGGGGAGCTGTTTTTT CASSMDRGAGELFF
TRBJ1-1 NA TRBV29-1 NA TGCAGCGTTGAGAGGGACTTCGGGAACACTGAAGCTTTCTTT CSVERDFGNTEAFF
TRBJ1-1 NA TRBV3-1/TRBV3-2 NA TGTGCCAGCAGCCAACAGGGTGGTAGGACTGAAGCTTTCTTT CASSQQGGRTEAFF
TRBJ1-1 NA TRBV7-9 NA TGTGCCAGCAGCGCTCGGACAGACACTGAAGCTTTCTTT CASSARTDTEAFF
TRBJ2-5 NA TRBV27 TRBD1 TGTGCCAGCAGTCCACCGGGGACAGTCAAAGAGACCCAGTACTTC CASSPPGTVKETQYF
TRBJ2-3 NA TRBV9 TRBD2 TGTGCCAGCAGCCCGAGTGTAGCGGGGGTGGCAGATACGCAGTATTTT CASSPSVAGVADTQYF
TRBJ1-2 NA TRBV28 NA TGTGCCAGCCTTCTGGCAGACTATGGCTACACCTTC CASLLADYGYTF
TRBJ1-1 NA TRBV4-2 TRBD1 TGTGCCAGCTCCCGAGAGGGGGCGTTTCTAGGAGCTTTCTTT CASSREGAFLGAFF
TRBJ2-7 NA TRBV4-2 NA TGTGCCAGCGGCGCCTACCCAGGGGAAGAGCAGTACTTC CASGAYPGEEQYF
TRBJ2-7 few TRBV11-1 NA TGTGCCAGCAGCTTAGTAGAGGGTCCGACTTACGAGCAGTACTTC CASSLVEGPTYEQYF
TRBJ1-1 NA TRBV2 TRBD1 TGTGCCAGCTCTTCAGGGGGAGAGGTGAACACTGAAGCTTTCTTT CASSSGGEVNTEAFF
TRBJ2-5 NA TRBV19 TRBD1 TGTGCCAGTAGTATGGACAGGGCAGAGACCCAGTACTTC CASSMDRAETQYF
TRBJ2-5 NA TRBV18 TRBD2 TGTGCCAGCTCACCGGGAGGGCAAGAGACCCAGTACTTC CASSPGGQETQYF
TRBJ1-6 NA TRBV9 TRBD1 TGTGCCAGCAGCGTAGAGGGACAGGGGGATTCACCCCTCCACTTT CASSVEGQGDSPLHF
TRBJ2-3 NA TRBV5-4 NA TGTGCCAGCAGCTTTAGACTAGAGACAGATACGCAGTATTTT CASSFRLETDTQYF
TRBJ1-2 NA TRBV2 NA TGTGCCAGCACTCGGACAGCGACCAACTATGGCTACACCTTC CASTRTATNYGYTF
TRBJ2-7 few TRBV10-3 TRBD2 TGTGCCATCAGTGAGCCGGGACTAGCCCACGAGCAGTACTTC CAISEPGLAHEQYF
TRBJ2-7 once TRBV9 NA TGTGCCAGCAGCCCACGGACAGAGGGTGCGTACGAGCAGTACTTC CASSPRTEGAYEQYF
TRBJ2-7 once TRBV3-1/TRBV3-2 NA TGTGCCAGCAGCCAAGTCAACGAGCAGTACTTC CASSQVNEQYF
TRBJ2-7 once TRBV10-3 NA TGTGCCATCAGTGAGGGGGGGACAGAAATCTACGAGCAGTACTTC CAISEGGTEIYEQYF